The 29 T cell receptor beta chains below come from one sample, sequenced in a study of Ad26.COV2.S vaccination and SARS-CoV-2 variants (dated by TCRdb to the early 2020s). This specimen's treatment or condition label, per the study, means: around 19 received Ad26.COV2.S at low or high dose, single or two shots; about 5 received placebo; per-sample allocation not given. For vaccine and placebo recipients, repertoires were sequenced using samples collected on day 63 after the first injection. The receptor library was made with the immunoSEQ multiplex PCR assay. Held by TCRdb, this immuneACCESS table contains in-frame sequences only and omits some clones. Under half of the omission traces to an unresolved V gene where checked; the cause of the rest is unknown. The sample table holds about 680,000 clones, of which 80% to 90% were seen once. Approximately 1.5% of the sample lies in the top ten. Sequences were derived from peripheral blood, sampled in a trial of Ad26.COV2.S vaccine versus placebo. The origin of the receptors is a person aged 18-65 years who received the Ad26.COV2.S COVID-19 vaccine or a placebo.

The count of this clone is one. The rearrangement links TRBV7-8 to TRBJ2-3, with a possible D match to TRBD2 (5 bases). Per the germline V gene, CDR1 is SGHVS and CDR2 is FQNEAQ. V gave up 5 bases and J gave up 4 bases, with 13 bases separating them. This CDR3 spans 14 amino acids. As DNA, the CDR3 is TGTGCCAGCAGCCGGTTCGCGGGTCCAGATACGCAGTATTTT. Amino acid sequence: CASSRFAGPDTQYF. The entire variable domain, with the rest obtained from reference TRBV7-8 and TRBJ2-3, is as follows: GAGVSQSPRYKVAKRGQDVALRCDPISGHVSLFWYQQALGQGPEFLTYFQNEAQLDKSGLPSDRFFAERPEGSVSTLKIQRTQQEDSAVYLCASSRFAGPDTQYFGPGTRLTVL.

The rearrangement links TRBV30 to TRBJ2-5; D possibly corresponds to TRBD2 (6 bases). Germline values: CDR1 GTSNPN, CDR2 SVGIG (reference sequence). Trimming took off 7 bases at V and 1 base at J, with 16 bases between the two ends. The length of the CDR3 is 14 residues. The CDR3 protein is CALFHRDFQETQYF. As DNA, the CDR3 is TGTGCCTTATTTCACCGGGACTTCCAAGAGACCCAGTACTTC.

As DNA, the CDR3 is TGTGCCAGCAGGCCCCTTGGGACCGGGGAGCTGTTTTTT. This encodes CASRPLGTGELFF. The rearrangement links TRBV27 to TRBJ2-2; D remains unclear. The CDR3 loop spans 13 amino acids. Germline V gene sequence: CDR1 MNHEY, CDR2 SMNVEV (reference sequence). Deletions cut 6 bases from V and 5 bases from J, with 10 bases between.

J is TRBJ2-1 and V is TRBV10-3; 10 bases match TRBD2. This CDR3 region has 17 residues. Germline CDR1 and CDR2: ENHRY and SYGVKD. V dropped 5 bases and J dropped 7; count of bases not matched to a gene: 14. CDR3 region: CAISPGRGTSEANEQFF. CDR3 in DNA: TGTGCCATCAGTCCAGGGCGAGGGACTAGCGAGGCTAATGAGCAGTTCTTC.

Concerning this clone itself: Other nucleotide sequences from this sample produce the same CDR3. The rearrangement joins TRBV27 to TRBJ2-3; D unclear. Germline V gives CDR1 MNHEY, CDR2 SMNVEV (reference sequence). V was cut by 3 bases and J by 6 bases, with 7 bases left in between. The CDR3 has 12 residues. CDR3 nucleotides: TGTGCCAGCAGTTTTTTAGGGGATACGCAGTATTTT. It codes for CASSFLGDTQYF.

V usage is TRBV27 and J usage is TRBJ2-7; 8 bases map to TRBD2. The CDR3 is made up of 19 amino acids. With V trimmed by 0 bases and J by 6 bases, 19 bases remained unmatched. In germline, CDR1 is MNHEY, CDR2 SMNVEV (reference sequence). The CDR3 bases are TGTGCCAGCAGTTTATCGCCACCCACGGGACTAAGCGGGAGACCCGAGCAGTACTTC. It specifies CASSLSPPTGLSGRPEQYF.

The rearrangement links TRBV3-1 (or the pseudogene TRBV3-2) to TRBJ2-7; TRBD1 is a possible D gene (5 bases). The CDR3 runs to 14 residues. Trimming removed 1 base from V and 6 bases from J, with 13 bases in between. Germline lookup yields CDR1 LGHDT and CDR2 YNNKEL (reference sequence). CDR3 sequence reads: CASSQAREGSEQYF. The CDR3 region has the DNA TGTGCCAGCAGCCAAGCCAGGGAAGGCTCCGAGCAGTACTTC.

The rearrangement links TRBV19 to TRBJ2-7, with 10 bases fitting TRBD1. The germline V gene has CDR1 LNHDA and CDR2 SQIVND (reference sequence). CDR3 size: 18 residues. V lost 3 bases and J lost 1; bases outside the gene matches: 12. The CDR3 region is CASSIGSGTGESSYEQYF. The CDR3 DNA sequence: TGTGCCAGTAGTATTGGTTCCGGGACAGGGGAGAGTTCCTACGAGCAGTACTTC.

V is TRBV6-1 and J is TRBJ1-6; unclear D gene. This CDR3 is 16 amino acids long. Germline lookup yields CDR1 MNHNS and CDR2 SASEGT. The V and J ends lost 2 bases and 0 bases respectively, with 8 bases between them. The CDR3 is CASSEPVSSYNSPLHF. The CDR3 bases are TGTGCCAGCAGTGAACCGGTTAGCTCCTATAATTCACCCCTCCACTTT.

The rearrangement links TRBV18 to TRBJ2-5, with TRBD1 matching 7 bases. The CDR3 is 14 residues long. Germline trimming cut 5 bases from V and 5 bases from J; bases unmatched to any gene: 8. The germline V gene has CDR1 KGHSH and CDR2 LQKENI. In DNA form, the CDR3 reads TGTGCCAGCTCAAACCCAGGGGGTACGGAGACCCAGTACTTC. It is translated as CASSNPGGTETQYF.

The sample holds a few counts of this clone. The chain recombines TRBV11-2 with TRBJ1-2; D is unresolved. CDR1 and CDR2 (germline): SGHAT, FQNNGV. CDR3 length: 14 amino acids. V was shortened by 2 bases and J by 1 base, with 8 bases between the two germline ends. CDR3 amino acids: CASSLSAFNYGYTF. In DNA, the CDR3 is TGTGCCAGCAGCTTATCAGCTTTTAACTATGGCTACACCTTC.

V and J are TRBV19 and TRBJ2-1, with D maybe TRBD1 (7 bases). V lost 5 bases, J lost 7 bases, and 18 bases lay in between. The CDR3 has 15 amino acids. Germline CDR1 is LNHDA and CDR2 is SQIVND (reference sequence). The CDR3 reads CASSPRQGGPNEQFF. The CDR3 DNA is TGTGCCAGTAGTCCCAGACAGGGAGGACCTAATGAGCAGTTCTTC.

In DNA, the CDR3 is TGTGCCAGTAGTATGGGGAGTCATCAGCCCCAGCATTTT. Amino acids: CASSMGSHQPQHF. This chain links TRBV19 with TRBJ1-5; D is uncertain. Germline CDR1 reads LNHDA; CDR2 reads SQIVND (reference sequence). The V end was cut by 3 bases, the J end by 5 bases, with 8 bases between. CDR3 length equals 13 residues.

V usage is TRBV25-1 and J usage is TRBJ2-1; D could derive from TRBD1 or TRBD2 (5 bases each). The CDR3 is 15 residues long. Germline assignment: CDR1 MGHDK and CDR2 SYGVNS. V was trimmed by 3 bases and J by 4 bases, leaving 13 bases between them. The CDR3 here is CASSDPRDGYNEQFF. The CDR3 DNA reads TGTGCCAGCAGTGATCCCCGGGACGGGTACAATGAGCAGTTCTTC.

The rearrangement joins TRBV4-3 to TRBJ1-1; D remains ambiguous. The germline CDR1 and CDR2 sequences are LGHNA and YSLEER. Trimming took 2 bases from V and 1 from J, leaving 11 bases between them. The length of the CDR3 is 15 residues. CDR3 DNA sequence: TGCGCCAGCAGCCAAAGAGAGACCGGGAACACTGAAGCTTTCTTT. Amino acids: CASSQRETGNTEAFF.

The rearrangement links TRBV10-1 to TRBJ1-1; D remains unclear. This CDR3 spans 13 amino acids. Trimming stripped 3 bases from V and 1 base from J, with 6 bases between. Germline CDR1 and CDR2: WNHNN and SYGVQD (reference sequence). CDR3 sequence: CASSEQRNTEAFF. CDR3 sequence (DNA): TGCGCCAGCAGTGAACAGAGGAACACTGAAGCTTTCTTT.

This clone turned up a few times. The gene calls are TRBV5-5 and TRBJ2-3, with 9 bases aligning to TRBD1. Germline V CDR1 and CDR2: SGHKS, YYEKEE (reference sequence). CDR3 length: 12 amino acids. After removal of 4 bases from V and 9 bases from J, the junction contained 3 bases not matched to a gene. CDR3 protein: CASSSDRGTQYF. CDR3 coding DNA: TGTGCCAGCAGCAGCGACAGGGGGACGCAGTATTTT.

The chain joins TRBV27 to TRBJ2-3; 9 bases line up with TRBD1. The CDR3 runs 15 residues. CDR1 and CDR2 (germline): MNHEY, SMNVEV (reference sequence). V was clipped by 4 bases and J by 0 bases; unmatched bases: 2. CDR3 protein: CASSSGQGSTDTQYF. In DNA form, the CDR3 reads TGTGCCAGCAGTTCCGGACAGGGGAGCACAGATACGCAGTATTTT.

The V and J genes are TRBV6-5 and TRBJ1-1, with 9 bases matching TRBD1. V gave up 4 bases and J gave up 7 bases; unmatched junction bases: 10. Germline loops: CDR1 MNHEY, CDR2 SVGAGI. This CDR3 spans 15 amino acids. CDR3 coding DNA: TGTGCCAGCAGTTCCGCCGGGACAGGGAAACTTGAAGCTTTCTTT. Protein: CASSSAGTGKLEAFF.

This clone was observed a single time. CDR3 bases: TGTGCCAGCAGGTTATACACCGAGCAGTTCTTC. This codes for CASRLYTEQFF. This sequence joins TRBV12-3 or TRBV12-4 and TRBJ2-1; no definite D call. The CDR3 sequence is 11 residues long. Deletions cut 6 bases from V and 10 bases from J, with 10 bases between.

The CDR3 here is CASSFRHPATNEKLFF. The CDR3 region has the DNA TGTGCCAGCAGCTTCCGACACCCTGCAACTAATGAAAAACTGTTTTTT. This chain links TRBV7-8 with TRBJ1-4; D ambiguous. V was shortened by 3 bases and J by 0 bases, with 11 bases between the two germline ends. The germline V gene encodes CDR1 SGHVS and CDR2 FQNEAQ. This CDR3 contains 16 residues.

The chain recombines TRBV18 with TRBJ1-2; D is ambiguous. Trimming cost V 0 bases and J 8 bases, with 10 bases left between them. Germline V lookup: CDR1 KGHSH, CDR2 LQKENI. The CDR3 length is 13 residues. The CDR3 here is CASSPPNVRGYTF. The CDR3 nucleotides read TGTGCCAGCTCACCACCTAACGTTCGGGGCTACACCTTC.

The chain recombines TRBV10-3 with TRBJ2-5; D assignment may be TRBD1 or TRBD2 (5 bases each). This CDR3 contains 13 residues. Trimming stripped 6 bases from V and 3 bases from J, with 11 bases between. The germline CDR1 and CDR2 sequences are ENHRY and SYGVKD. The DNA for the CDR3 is TGTGCCATCAGGGCAGGGACCAAAGAGACCCAGTACTTC. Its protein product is CAIRAGTKETQYF.

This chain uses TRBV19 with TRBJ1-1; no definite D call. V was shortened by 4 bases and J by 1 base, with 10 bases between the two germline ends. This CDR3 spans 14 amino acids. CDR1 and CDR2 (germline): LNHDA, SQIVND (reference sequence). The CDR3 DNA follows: TGTGCCAGTAGTAACGTTGCGGGGAACACTGAAGCTTTCTTT. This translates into CASSNVAGNTEAFF.

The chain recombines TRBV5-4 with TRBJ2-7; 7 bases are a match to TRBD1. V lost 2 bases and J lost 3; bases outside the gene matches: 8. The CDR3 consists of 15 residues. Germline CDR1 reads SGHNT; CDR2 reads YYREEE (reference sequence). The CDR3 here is CASSFPGQPYYEQYF. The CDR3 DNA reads TGTGCCAGCAGCTTCCCGGGACAGCCCTACTACGAGCAGTACTTC.

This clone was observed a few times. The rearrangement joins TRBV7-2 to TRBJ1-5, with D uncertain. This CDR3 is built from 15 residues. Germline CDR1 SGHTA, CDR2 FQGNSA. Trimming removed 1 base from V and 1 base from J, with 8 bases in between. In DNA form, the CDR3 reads TGTGCCAGCAGCTTAGAGGGTGTGAGCAATCAGCCCCAGCATTTT. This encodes CASSLEGVSNQPQHF.

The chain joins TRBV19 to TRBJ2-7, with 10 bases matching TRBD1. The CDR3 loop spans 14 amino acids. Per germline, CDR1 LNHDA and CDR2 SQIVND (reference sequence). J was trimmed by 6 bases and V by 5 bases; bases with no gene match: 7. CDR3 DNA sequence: TGTGCCAGTAGTCCCTCGACAGGGGGCACCGAGCAGTACTTC. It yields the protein CASSPSTGGTEQYF.

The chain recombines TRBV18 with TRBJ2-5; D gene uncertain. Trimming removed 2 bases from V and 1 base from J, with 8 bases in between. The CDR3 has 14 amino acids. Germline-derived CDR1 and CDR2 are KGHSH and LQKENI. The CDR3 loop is CASSPWGSQETQYF. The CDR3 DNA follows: TGTGCCAGCTCACCATGGGGTTCCCAAGAGACCCAGTACTTC. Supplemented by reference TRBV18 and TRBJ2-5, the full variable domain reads NAGVMQNPRHLVRRRGQEARLRCSPMKGHSHVYWYRQLPEEGLKFMVYLQKENIIDESGMPKERFSAEFPKEGPSILRIQQVVRGDSAAYFCASSPWGSQETQYFGPGTRLLVL.

CDR3 region: CASSDLGLADTGELFF. The CDR3 DNA sequence: TGTGCCAGCAGTGATTTGGGACTAGCGGACACCGGGGAGCTGTTTTTT. J is TRBJ2-2 and V is TRBV2, with TRBD2 matching over 11 bases. Germline V gene lookup returns CDR1 SNHLY and CDR2 FYNNEI. The V and J ends lost 3 bases and 3 bases, in that order; junction bases with no gene match: 3. The length of the CDR3 is 16 residues.